The 13 T cell receptor beta chains below were found in one sample sequenced in a study of CD8+ T cells in alopecia areata. Following RNA extraction, reverse transcription yielded cDNA that acted as the sequencing template. Assay: immunoSEQ multiplex PCR; the TCRdb copy retains only in-frame clones and omits some. This table has some 110,000 clones, around two fifths appearing once. The specimen was CD4+ T cells sorted from blood. The receptors were sampled from a human donor with alopecia areata.

A few counts support this clone. V usage is TRBV29-1 and J usage is TRBJ2-5; TRBD2 is a possible D gene (7 bases). The germline V gene has CDR1 SQVTM and CDR2 ANQGSEA. Trimming cost V 7 bases and J 6 bases, with 24 bases left between them. This CDR3 has 15 residues. The CDR3 nucleotides are TGCAGCGCAGAACAATCAGGGGCCGGGGGGCAGACCCAGTACTTC. Its translation: CSAEQSGAGGQTQYF.

The chain joins TRBV4-3 to TRBJ1-2, with 8 positions matching TRBD1. Unmatched junction bases numbered 4, after V lost 4 bases and J lost 0 bases. The CDR3 consists of 15 residues. CDR1 and CDR2 from the germline V gene are LGHNA and YSLEER. The CDR3 spells CASSRGTGANYGYTF. The CDR3 DNA sequence: TGCGCCAGCAGCCGCGGGACAGGAGCTAACTATGGCTACACCTTC.

The V and J genes are TRBV2 and TRBJ2-2, with 8 bases that match TRBD2. The CDR3 contains 18 residues. Germline loops: CDR1 SNHLY, CDR2 FYNNEI. V gave up 0 bases and J gave up 4 bases; unmatched junction bases: 10. The CDR3 coding sequence is TGTGCCAGCAGTGAAGCGCCCAGCGGGGGAACCCGCACCGGGGAGCTGTTTTTT. Translating gives CASSEAPSGGTRTGELFF.

V is TRBV29-1 and J is TRBJ1-1, with TRBD1 matching over 7 bases. Germline V gives CDR1 SQVTM, CDR2 ANQGSEA. J lost 5 bases, V lost 4 bases, and 4 bases had no gene match. The CDR3 covers 12 residues. This chain's CDR3 is CSVAQTGTEAFF. CDR3 sequence (DNA): TGCAGCGTTGCCCAGACAGGGACTGAAGCTTTCTTT.

This clone was seen a few times. The CDR3 region is CSVDLRGTEKQYF. The DNA of the CDR3 is TGCAGCGTTGACCTGAGGGGTACAGAAAAGCAGTACTTC. The chain uses TRBV29-1 and TRBJ2-7; D tentatively reads TRBD1 or TRBD2 (5 bases each). Per the germline V gene, CDR1 is SQVTM and CDR2 is ANQGSEA. The CDR3 runs to 13 residues. Trimming stripped 3 bases from V and 8 bases from J, with 17 bases between.

The chain employs TRBV5-6 and TRBJ2-7; D possibly matches TRBD1 or TRBD2 (5 bases each). CDR3 length: 13 residues. V lost 4 bases to trimming and J lost 8 bases, with 16 bases between them. CDR1 and CDR2 (germline): SGHDT, YYEEEE. The CDR3 nucleotides are TGTGCCAGCAGCCTGGGGACGGACCACAAGCAGTACTTC. Encoded protein: CASSLGTDHKQYF. Full variable domain (outside the CDR3, taken from reference TRBV5-6 and TRBJ2-7): DAGVTQSPTHLIKTRGQQVTLRCSPKSGHDTVSWYQQALGQGPQFIFQYYEEEERQRGNFPDRFSGHQFPNYSSELNVNALLLGDSALYLCASSLGTDHKQYFGPGTRLTVT.

This clone has only a few counts. This chain links TRBV29-1 with TRBJ2-1; D is unresolved. Germline assignment: CDR1 SQVTM and CDR2 ANQGSEA. Trimming took 7 bases from V and 0 from J, leaving 16 bases between them. This CDR3 is built from 15 residues. CDR3: CSAGGVMSSYNEQFF. For the CDR3, the DNA is TGCAGCGCGGGTGGAGTGATGAGCTCCTACAATGAGCAGTTCTTC.

The sample holds a few counts of this clone. This rearrangement joins TRBV7-2 to TRBJ2-7, with D maybe TRBD1 (6 bases). The germline gives CDR1 SGHTA, CDR2 FQGNSA. The CDR3 length is 14 residues. V was trimmed by 3 bases and J by 3 bases, leaving 12 bases between them. CDR3 sequence: CASSFRPGHYEQYF. DNA of the CDR3: TGTGCCAGCAGCTTCCGGCCGGGACACTACGAGCAGTACTTC.

The table lists this clone with a count of one. The J gene is TRBJ2-1, the V gene TRBV30, with D possibly matching TRBD2 (5 bases). The CDR3 spans 12 residues. Germline-derived CDR1 and CDR2 are GTSNPN and SVGIG (reference sequence). CDR3 in DNA: TGTGCGCGGACTCGTATCTACAATGAGCAGTTCTTC. It translates to CARTRIYNEQFF.

As concerns this clone: One end of the junction fails to match germline, which may point to a read error. This sequence joins TRBV7-2 and TRBJ2-3; D is uncertain. CDR1 and CDR2 (germline): SGHTA, FQGNSA. This CDR3 is 14 amino acids long. CDR3 loop: CASRSGPATDAQYF. CDR3 nucleotides: TGTGCCAGCAGGTCCGGACCAGCCACAGATGCGCAGTATTTT. Drawing the rest from reference TRBV7-2 and TRBJ2-3, the complete variable domain is GAGVSQSPSNKVTEKGKDVELRCDPISGHTALYWYRQSLGQGLEFLIYFQGNSAPDKSGLPSDRFSAERTGGSVSTLTIQRTQQEDSAVYLCASRSGPATDAQYFGPGTRLTVL.

This chain uses TRBV7-3 with TRBJ2-1; maybe TRBD2 (6 bases). The V and J ends lost 4 bases and 8 bases respectively, with 9 bases between them. The CDR3 spans 12 residues. Germline-derived CDR1 and CDR2 are SGHTA and FQGTGA. Here the CDR3 reads CASSYSGDEQFF. CDR3 sequence (DNA): TGTGCCAGCAGCTATTCGGGGGATGAGCAGTTCTTC.

The chain is built from TRBV2 and TRBJ2-3; D unresolved. Germline V CDR1 and CDR2: SNHLY, FYNNEI. V shed 6 bases and J shed 5 bases, with 18 bases lying between them. There are 15 residues in the CDR3. CDR3 DNA sequence: TGTGCCAGCAGACAAAGAGCCTCTTTGAGAGATACGCAGTATTTT. Amino acids: CASRQRASLRDTQYF. Full variable domain (missing parts from reference TRBV2 and TRBJ2-3): EPEVTQTPSHQVTQMGQEVILRCVPISNHLYFYWYRQILGQKVEFLVSFYNNEISEKSEIFDDQFSVERPDGSNFTLKIRSTKLEDSAMYFCASRQRASLRDTQYFGPGTRLTVL.

This sequence joins TRBV5-1 and TRBJ1-2; 11 bases align to TRBD1. CDR1 is SGHRS and CDR2 is YFSETQ in the germline V gene. This CDR3 comprises 15 residues. Losses at the gene ends were 4 bases for V and 5 bases for J; bases not matched to a gene: 7. The CDR3 reads CASSGGQGARYGYTF. The DNA for the CDR3 is TGCGCCAGCAGCGGCGGACAGGGGGCGCGGTATGGCTACACCTTC.